These 6 T cell receptor beta chains were sequenced from one sample in a study of PD-1 blockade in classical Hodgkin lymphoma (dated by TCRdb to about 2020). Libraries were prepared through the immunoSEQ multiplex PCR assay. TCRdb mirrors the immuneACCESS table, restricted to in-frame sequences. Some clones are absent from its copies; in checked studies, under half trace to an unresolved V gene, and the reason for the others is unknown. The sample profile shows 40,000 to 65,000 clones; approximately 84% of them were found once. 15% to 20% of the sample lies in the top ten. Reading the label with the study, this specimen's time point is: cycle 1 day 1 (C1D1), immediately before nivolumab initiation. Every trial patient had relapsed following autologous stem cell transplantation, and prior brentuximab vedotin exposure was what differed among cohorts A, B and C. The sample here was peripheral blood mononuclear cells (PBMCs), taken at baseline. The receptor set was obtained from a human donor with classical Hodgkin lymphoma.

CDR3 in DNA: TGTGCCAGCAGTGACTCAGCAGGGGGCGCAGATACGCAGTATTTT. Its translation: CASSDSAGGADTQYF. The chain links TRBV6-4 to TRBJ2-3; 8 bases match TRBD1. Per the germline V gene, CDR1 is MRHNA and CDR2 is SNTAGT. V lost 0 bases to trimming and J lost 4 bases; unmatched junction nucleotides: 3. The CDR3 length is 15 residues.

V is TRBV21-1 and J is TRBJ2-7; the table's D gene call, TRBD2, was not cross checked with the DNA. TRBV21-1 is a known pseudogene. CDR3 length: 17 residues. CDR3 amino acids: CASSRLNPGLAGVEQYV. In DNA form, the CDR3 reads TGTGCCAGCAGCAGACTAAACCCGGGACTAGCGGGAGTTGAGCAGTACGTC.

This clone came up many times. Here the CDR3 reads CSVESSGGGYTF. Here the CDR3 DNA reads TGCAGCGTTGAGTCGAGCGGCGGTGGCTACACCTTC. V and J are TRBV29-1 and TRBJ1-2; D gene uncertain. The CDR3 extends over 12 amino acids. The ends were cut back, 3 bases at V and 7 bases at J, with 12 bases in the middle. Per the germline V gene, CDR1 is SQVTM and CDR2 is ANQGSEA. Together with reference TRBV29-1 and TRBJ1-2, the CDR3 gives the full variable domain: SAVISQKPSRDICQRGTSLTIQCQVDSQVTMMFWYRQQPGQSLTLIATANQGSEATYESGFVIDKFPISRPNLTFSTLTVSNMSPEDSSIYLCSVESSGGGYTFGSGTRLTVV.

The rearrangement uses TRBV11-3 and TRBJ2-1, with D unclear. CDR1 is SGHNT, CDR2 YENEEA, per germline. V shed 0 bases and J shed 9 bases, with 3 bases lying between them. This CDR3 is 11 amino acids long. CDR3 coding DNA: TGTGCCAGCAGCTTAGAGGGTGAGCAGTTCTTC. It translates to CASSLEGEQFF.

This clone has just a few counts. The rearrangement joins TRBV2 to TRBJ1-5, with 8 bases matching TRBD1. The germline gives CDR1 SNHLY, CDR2 FYNNEI. The V and J ends lost 6 bases and 3 bases, in that order; junction bases with no gene match: 4. The CDR3 is made up of 14 amino acids. As DNA, the CDR3 is TGTGCCAGCAGGGGACAGGCGGTCAATCAGCCCCAGCATTTT. Translation: CASRGQAVNQPQHF.

V usage is TRBV5-4 and J usage is TRBJ2-7; 15 positions agree with TRBD2. The CDR3 is 17 residues long. Per the germline V gene, CDR1 is SGHNT and CDR2 is YYREEE (reference sequence). Trimming removed 0 bases from V and 2 bases from J; junction bases left unmatched: 3. The DNA for the CDR3 is TGTGCCAGCAGCTTGGCCCGGACTAGCGGGAGGGCCTACGAGCAGTACGTC. Translated, it gives CASSLARTSGRAYEQYV.